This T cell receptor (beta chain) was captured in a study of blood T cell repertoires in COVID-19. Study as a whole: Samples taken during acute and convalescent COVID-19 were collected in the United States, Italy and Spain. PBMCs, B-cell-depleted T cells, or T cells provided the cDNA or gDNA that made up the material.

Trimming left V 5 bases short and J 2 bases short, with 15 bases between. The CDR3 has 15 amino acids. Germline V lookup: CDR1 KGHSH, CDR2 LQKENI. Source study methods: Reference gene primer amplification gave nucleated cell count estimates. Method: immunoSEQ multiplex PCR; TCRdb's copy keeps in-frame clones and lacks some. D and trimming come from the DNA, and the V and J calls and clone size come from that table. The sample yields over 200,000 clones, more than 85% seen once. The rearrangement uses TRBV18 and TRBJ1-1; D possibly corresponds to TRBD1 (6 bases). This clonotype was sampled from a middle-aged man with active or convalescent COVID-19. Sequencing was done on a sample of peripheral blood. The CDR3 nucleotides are TGTGCCAGCTCATCCCTTAGACAGGTAAACACTGAAGCTTTCTTT. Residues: CASSSLRQVNTEAFF. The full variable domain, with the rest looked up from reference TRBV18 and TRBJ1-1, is NAGVMQNPRHLVRRRGQEARLRCSPMKGHSHVYWYRQLPEEGLKFMVYLQKENIIDESGMPKERFSAEFPKEGPSILRIQQVVRGDSAAYFCASSSLRQVNTEAFFGQGTRLTVV.